This T cell receptor (beta chain) was sequenced for a study of beta chain features in type 1 diabetes. About the study: Healthy donors and patients showed comparable age, gender and cell yields. Overall study findings and caveats: Patients with Type 1 diabetes showed moderately but significantly shorter TCRB CDR3s in all four CD4+ subsets. HLA effects on TCRB rearrangement stayed unresolved here.

Sequenced material consisted of expressed TCRB transcripts (all of the isolated RNA was reverse transcribed). Sequenced by immunoSEQ multiplex PCR; TCRdb stores in-frame clones only, minus some. Among about 700,000 clones, roughly 13% were seen once, and the ten largest hold about 0.02%. This clone was observed a few times. What it recognizes is unknown. A single heparinised blood sample, averaging approximately 0.12 L, was obtained per donor. The clonotype originates from a man younger than 35 with type 1 diabetes. Sequencing input: naive CD4+ T cells from blood.

This CDR3 is CASIHEAGGPASEQFF. The CDR3 DNA reads as TGTGCCAGCATCCACGAAGCGGGGGGGCCCGCAAGTGAGCAGTTCTTC. The J gene is TRBJ2-1, the V gene TRBV7-9, with 10 bases fitting TRBD2. There are 16 residues in the CDR3. Germline V gives CDR1 SEHNR, CDR2 FQNEAQ (reference sequence). The J segment lost 9 bases and the V segment lost 7 bases, leaving 15 bases of the junction unmatched.